This section outlines one T cell receptor (beta chain) sequence together with its context. CDR3 size: 15 residues. The ends lost 6 bases at V and 4 bases at J; junction bases unmatched: 3. The germline V gene encodes CDR1 MDHEN and CDR2 SYDVKM. In the original processing: Cell counts per sample came from amplifying reference gene primers. The data were produced by immunoSEQ multiplex PCR, yet TCRdb's version contains in-frame clones alone and is incomplete. V and J calls plus clone size are reproduced from that table; the DNA served to infer D and trimming. Of about 250,000 clones in the sample, nearly 90% were seen once. This record comes from a study of blood T cell repertoires in COVID-19.

This sequence joins TRBV28 and TRBJ2-2; 12 bases line up with TRBD1. Sequenced material: peripheral blood. The sequence derives from a man between 18 and 29 years old with active or convalescent COVID-19. CDR3 nucleotide sequence: TGTGCCAGCAGGGGGACAGGGGGCGGCACCGGGGAGCTGTTTTTT. Residues: CASRGTGGGTGELFF.